This entry lists 23 T cell receptor beta chains sequenced from one sample in a study of Graves' ophthalmopathy and Graves' hyperthyroidism. Amplified TCR beta CDR3 regions were obtained using RNA transcripts as template. Second-round multiplex PCR followed a first-round RT-PCR using HTBI primers. MiXCR, run by TCRdb on the multiplex PCR reads, gives a single entry per CDR3 protein. The data show more than 1,000,000 distinct CDR3 sequences, 36% seen once. The sequencing input was peripheral blood or thyroid tissue (not recorded which). These receptors were taken from an adult man with Graves' hyperthyroidism.

In its sample, this clonotype was seen many times. J is TRBJ2-5 and V is TRBV24-1, with TRBD1 matching over 8 bases. The germline V gene has CDR1 KGHDR and CDR2 SFDVKD. The CDR3 is made up of 16 amino acids. The ends lost 2 bases at V and 4 bases at J; junction bases unmatched: 8. CDR3 bases: TGTGCCACCAGTGATTCTTCAGGGGGCTTTGGAGAGACCCAGTACTTC. Protein product: CATSDSSGGFGETQYF.

This clonotype has at least ten counts. Its ends do not fully match the called genes, so a read error is possible. V gene TRBV29-1 combines with J gene TRBJ1-2; D unclear. The CDR3 length is 12 residues. Germline-derived CDR1 and CDR2 are SQVTM and ANQGSEA. The CDR3 protein is CSVLESMGSSVF. In nucleotides, the CDR3 is TGCAGCGTTCTCGAATCTATGGGTTCTTCAGTCTTC.

CDR3 residues: CSVDPGWTEAFF. CDR3 bases: TGCAGCGTTGATCCGGGTTGGACTGAAGCTTTCTTT. The V call is TRBV29-1, the J call TRBJ1-1; the D is unclear. The germline V gene has CDR1 SQVTM and CDR2 ANQGSEA. V lost 3 bases and J lost 5, with 10 bases in between. CDR3 length: 12 amino acids.

This clonotype occurred a few times. The V gene is TRBV7-2, the J gene TRBJ1-1; D is uncertain. Trimming took 1 base from V and 3 from J, leaving 12 bases between them. Germline-derived CDR1 and CDR2 are SGHTA and FQGNSA. The CDR3 sequence is 15 residues long. Here the CDR3 reads CASSLEGRRDTEAFF. The CDR3 DNA follows: TGTGCCAGCAGCTTAGAGGGCAGGAGGGACACTGAAGCTTTCTTT.

This clonotype came up many times. V and J are TRBV2 and TRBJ2-7, with D perhaps matching TRBD1 or TRBD2 (5 bases each). Deletions cut 6 bases from V and 7 bases from J, with 19 bases between. CDR3 length: 14 residues. Per germline, CDR1 SNHLY and CDR2 FYNNEI. CDR3 amino acids: CASSRDLSPGEQYF. DNA for the CDR3: TGTGCCAGCAGCCGGGACCTTAGCCCTGGGGAGCAGTACTTC.

This clonotype was observed at least ten times. The chain uses TRBV11-3 and TRBJ2-2, with D unclear. CDR1 and CDR2 from the germline V gene are SGHNT and YENEEA. Between the trimmed V and J ends, which lost 11 bases and 6 bases, there was a span of 7 bases. The CDR3 has 10 residues. CDR3 sequence (DNA): TGTGCCCCCGTGTCCGGGGAGCTGTTTTTT. It translates to CAPVSGELFF. The variable domain in full, with the rest retrieved from reference TRBV11-3 and TRBJ2-2, is EAGVVQSPRYKIIEKKQPVAFWCNPISGHNTLYWYLQNLGQGPELLIRYENEEAVDDSQLPKDRFSAERLKGVDSTLKIQPAELGDSAVYLCAPVSGELFFGEGSRLTVL.

This chain uses TRBV7-9 with TRBJ2-6; 10 bases agree with TRBD1. CDR1 SEHNR and CDR2 FQNEAQ come from the germline V gene (reference sequence). This CDR3 has 20 amino acids. Trimming took 0 bases from V and 2 from J; bases not matched to a gene: 10. The CDR3 reads CASSLAGTGVRGAGANVLTF. The CDR3 DNA follows: TGTGCCAGCAGCTTAGCAGGGACAGGGGTGAGAGGGGCTGGGGCCAACGTCCTGACTTTC.

For this clonotype: This sequence may be a read error, since a much larger clone differs from it by one base. The rearrangement uses TRBV7-2 and TRBJ1-6, with TRBD1 identical over 12 bases. Germline CDR1 SGHTA, CDR2 FQGNSA. This CDR3 is built from 20 residues. Written as DNA, the CDR3 is TGTGCCAGCAACTTAGTTAGGCCGGGACAGGGGGCTTCCTATAATTCACCCCTCCACTTT. This sequence encodes CASNLVRPGQGASYNSPLHF. The full variable domain, completed using reference TRBV7-2 and TRBJ1-6, is GAGVSQSPSNKVTEKGKDVELRCDPISGHTALYWYRQSLGQGLEFLIYFQGNSAPDKSGLPSDRFSAERTGGSVSTLTIQRTQQEDSAVYLCASNLVRPGQGASYNSPLHFGNGTRLTVT.

The V call is TRBV5-4, the J call TRBJ2-2; D is tentatively TRBD1 or TRBD2 (5 bases each). This CDR3 spans 16 amino acids. Germline lookup yields CDR1 SGHNT and CDR2 YYREEE (reference sequence). Trimming removed 4 bases at V and 5 bases at J, with 18 bases between. This CDR3 is CASSGRDRGITGELFF. The CDR3 coding sequence is TGTGCCAGCAGCGGAAGGGACCGCGGCATAACCGGGGAGCTGTTTTTT.

This clonotype was counted only a few times. The rearrangement links TRBV6-5 to TRBJ1-3; 7 bases match TRBD1. The CDR3 loop spans 15 amino acids. The germline V gene encodes CDR1 MNHEY and CDR2 SVGAGI. V lost 2 bases and J lost 9; bases outside the gene matches: 10. The CDR3 sequence is CASSYTRQGRGTIYF. The CDR3 bases are TGTGCCAGCAGTTACACGCGACAGGGACGGGGCACCATATATTTT.

The chain joins TRBV6-5 to TRBJ2-2, with 13 bases fitting TRBD2. CDR3 length: 18 residues. V dropped 6 bases and J dropped 0; count of bases not matched to a gene: 7. The germline gives CDR1 MNHEY, CDR2 SVGAGI. The CDR3 sequence: CASRTGTSGNANTGELFF. The CDR3 coding sequence is TGTGCCAGCAGAACGGGGACTAGCGGGAACGCGAACACCGGGGAGCTGTTTTTT.

A note on this clonotype: One base away lies a much larger clone, so this may be a sequencing read error. The J gene is TRBJ2-2, the V gene TRBV11-2, with D uncertain. CDR1 and CDR2 (germline): SGHAT, FQNNGV. The CDR3 loop spans 16 amino acids. The ends were cut back, 2 bases at V and 1 base at J, with 11 bases in the middle. CDR3 in DNA: TGTGCCAGCAGCTTATATAAGGTAATGAACACCGGGGAGCTGTTTTTT. The encoded protein is CASSLYKVMNTGELFF.

The rearrangement uses TRBV19 and TRBJ1-1; TRBD1 aligns across 7 bases. The CDR3 runs 13 residues. Germline CDR1 LNHDA, CDR2 SQIVND (reference sequence). V lost 9 bases and J lost 1; bases outside the gene matches: 5. The DNA of the CDR3 is TGTGCCAGCCTCAGGACAGGGAACACTGAAGCTTTCTTT. Translated: CASLRTGNTEAFF.

The table lists this clonotype with a few counts. This chain connects TRBV28 to TRBJ1-1; D may be TRBD1 (5 bases). The germline V gene encodes CDR1 MDHEN and CDR2 SYDVKM. This CDR3 region has 14 residues. V shed 7 bases and J shed 5 bases, with 17 bases lying between them. The CDR3 region is CASTDSGFLTEAFF. CDR3 nucleotides: TGTGCCAGCACCGATTCAGGGTTTCTTACTGAAGCTTTCTTT.

This clonotype was seen many times. The chain links TRBV25-1 to TRBJ1-6, with D hard to call. CDR3 length: 13 residues. Germline lookup yields CDR1 MGHDK and CDR2 SYGVNS. Trimming cost V 2 bases and J 9 bases, with 8 bases left between them. The CDR3 loop reads CASSEGPVSPLHF. The CDR3 DNA is TGTGCCAGCAGTGAAGGTCCGGTTTCACCCCTCCACTTT.

This clonotype was counted ten times or more. The chain employs TRBV6-5 and TRBJ2-6, with D unresolved. This CDR3 spans 15 amino acids. Germline V lookup: CDR1 MNHEY, CDR2 SVGAGI. V lost 6 bases, J lost 4 bases, and 13 bases lay in between. CDR3 in amino acids: CASRSASLGANVLTF. CDR3 nucleotides: TGTGCCAGCAGATCCGCTTCGTTAGGGGCCAACGTCCTGACTTTC.

The chain uses TRBV3-1 and TRBJ2-7; 8 positions match TRBD2. CDR1 is LGHDT, CDR2 YNNKEL, per germline (reference sequence). The V gene end was trimmed by 4 bases and the J gene end by 6 bases; junction bases not matched to a gene: 8. The CDR3 loop spans 14 amino acids. CDR3 residues: CASSPREGWIEQYF. DNA of the CDR3: TGTGCCAGCAGCCCCCGGGAGGGGTGGATCGAGCAGTACTTC.

This clonotype was detected once. The gene calls are TRBV6-2 or TRBV6-3 and TRBJ2-1, with D possibly being TRBD2 (7 bases). The germline gives CDR1 MNHEY, CDR2 SVGEGT. This CDR3 has 13 residues. Deletions cut 8 bases from V and 10 bases from J, with 18 bases between. The CDR3 loop is CASRGATRYEQFF. The CDR3 coding sequence is TGTGCCAGCCGGGGGGCTACACGCTACGAGCAGTTCTTC.

This clonotype was detected only a few times. V is TRBV20-1 and J is TRBJ2-5; 12 bases are a match to TRBD2. The CDR3 spans 15 residues. The germline V gene has CDR1 DFQATT and CDR2 SNEGSKA (reference sequence). V was pared by 4 bases and J by 5 bases, with 8 bases of the junction left unmatched. In DNA, the CDR3 is TGCAGTGCTACTAGCGGGGGGGCCCGGATGGAGACCCAGTACTTC. Encoded protein: CSATSGGARMETQYF.

V gene TRBV5-5 combines with J gene TRBJ2-7; D ambiguous. Germline CDR1 and CDR2: SGHKS and YYEKEE (reference sequence). Deletions cut 4 bases from V and 3 bases from J, with 8 bases between. CDR3 length: 12 amino acids. As DNA, the CDR3 is TGTGCCAGCAGCCCGGAGCTCTACGAGCAGTACTTC. Encoded protein: CASSPELYEQYF. The entire variable domain, with the rest obtained from reference TRBV5-5 and TRBJ2-7, is as follows: DAGVTQSPTHLIKTRGQQVTLRCSPISGHKSVSWYQQVLGQGPQFIFQYYEKEERGRGNFPDRFSARQFPNYSSELNVNALLLGDSALYLCASSPELYEQYFGPGTRLTVT.

The V gene is TRBV2, the J gene TRBJ1-5; D call uncertain. The germline V and J ends were trimmed by 6 bases and 6 bases, with 18 bases remaining between them. This CDR3 has 15 residues. The germline V gene encodes CDR1 SNHLY and CDR2 FYNNEI. The chain's CDR3 is CASSQSHTAIQPQHF. The CDR3 DNA reads as TGTGCCAGCAGCCAAAGCCATACGGCAATTCAGCCCCAGCATTTT.

The table lists this clonotype with a few counts. J is TRBJ2-7 and V is TRBV25-1, with 9 nucleotides matching TRBD1. V gave up 8 bases and J gave up 2 bases; unmatched junction bases: 7. The CDR3 consists of 14 residues. Germline CDR1 and CDR2: MGHDK and SYGVNS. The CDR3 here is CASAAGTGTYEQYF. DNA for the CDR3: TGTGCCAGCGCGGCCGGGACAGGGACCTACGAGCAGTACTTC.

This clonotype came up many times. V is TRBV4-3 and J is TRBJ1-1, with a tentative D call TRBD1 (5 bases). This CDR3 is 15 amino acids long. CDR1 and CDR2 from the germline V gene are LGHNA and YSLEER. The V end lost 0 bases, the J end lost 5 bases, and 13 bases lay between the germline ends. This CDR3 reads CASSQDFGGETEAFF. CDR3 DNA sequence: TGCGCCAGCAGCCAAGATTTCGGGGGGGAGACTGAAGCTTTCTTT.